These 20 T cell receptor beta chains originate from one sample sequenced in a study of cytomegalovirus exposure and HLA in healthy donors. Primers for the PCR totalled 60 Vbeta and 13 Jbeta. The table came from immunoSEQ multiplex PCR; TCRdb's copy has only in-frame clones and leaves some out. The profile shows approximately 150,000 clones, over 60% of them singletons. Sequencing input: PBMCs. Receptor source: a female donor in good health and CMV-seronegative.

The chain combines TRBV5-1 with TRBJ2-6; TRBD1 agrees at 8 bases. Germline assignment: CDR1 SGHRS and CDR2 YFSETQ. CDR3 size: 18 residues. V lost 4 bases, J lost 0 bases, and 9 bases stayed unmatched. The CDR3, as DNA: TGCGCCAGCAGCCCAGGACAGGGTAGTCCCTCTGGGGCCAACGTCCTGACTTTC. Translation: CASSPGQGSPSGANVLTF. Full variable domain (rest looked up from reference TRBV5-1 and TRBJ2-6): KAGVTQTPRYLIKTRGQQVTLSCSPISGHRSVSWYQQTPGQGLQFLFEYFSETQRNKGNFPGRFSGRQFSNSRSEMNVSTLELGDSALYLCASSPGQGSPSGANVLTFGAGSRLTVL.

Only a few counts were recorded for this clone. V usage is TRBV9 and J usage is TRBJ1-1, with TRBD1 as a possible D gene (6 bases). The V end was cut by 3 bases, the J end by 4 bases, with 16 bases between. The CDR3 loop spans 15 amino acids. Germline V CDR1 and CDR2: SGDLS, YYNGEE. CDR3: CASSEGVGGGTEAFF. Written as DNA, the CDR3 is TGTGCCAGCAGCGAAGGCGTAGGGGGGGGCACTGAAGCTTTCTTT.

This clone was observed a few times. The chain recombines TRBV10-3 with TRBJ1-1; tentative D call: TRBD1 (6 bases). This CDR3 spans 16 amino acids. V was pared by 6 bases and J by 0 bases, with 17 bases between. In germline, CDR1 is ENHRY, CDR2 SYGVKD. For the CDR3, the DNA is TGTGCCATCAGGGATCCGGGGGGGACAATGAACACTGAAGCTTTCTTT. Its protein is CAIRDPGGTMNTEAFF.

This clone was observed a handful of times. CDR3: CASIGQGNYGYTF. CDR3 nucleotide sequence: TGTGCCAGCATTGGACAGGGGAACTATGGCTACACCTTC. The chain uses TRBV6-5 and TRBJ1-2, with TRBD1 matching 9 bases. Germline V gives CDR1 MNHEY, CDR2 SVGAGI. This CDR3 region has 13 residues. With 7 bases clipped from V and 2 bases from J, the junction kept 2 bases outside the gene matches.

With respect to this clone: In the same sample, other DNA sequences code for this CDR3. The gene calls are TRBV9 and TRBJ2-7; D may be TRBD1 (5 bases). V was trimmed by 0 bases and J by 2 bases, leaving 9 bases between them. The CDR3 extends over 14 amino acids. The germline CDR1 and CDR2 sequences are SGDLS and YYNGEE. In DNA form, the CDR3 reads TGTGCCAGCAGCGTAGGTGACAGCCCCTACGAGCAGTACTTC. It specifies CASSVGDSPYEQYF. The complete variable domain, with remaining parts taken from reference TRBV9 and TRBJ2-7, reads DSGVTQTPKHLITATGQRVTLRCSPRSGDLSVYWYQQSLDQGLQFLIQYYNGEERAKGNILERFSAQQFPDLHSELNLSSLELGDSALYFCASSVGDSPYEQYFGPGTRLTVT.

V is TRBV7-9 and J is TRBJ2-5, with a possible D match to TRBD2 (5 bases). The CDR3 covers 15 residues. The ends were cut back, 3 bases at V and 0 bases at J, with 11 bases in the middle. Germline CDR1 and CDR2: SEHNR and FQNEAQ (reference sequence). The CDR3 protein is CASSFDTGNQETQYF. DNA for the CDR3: TGTGCCAGCAGCTTCGACACCGGGAACCAAGAGACCCAGTACTTC. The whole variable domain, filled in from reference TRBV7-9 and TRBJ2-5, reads DTGVSQNPRHKITKRGQNVTFRCDPISEHNRLYWYRQTLGQGPEFLTYFQNEAQLEKSRLLSDRFSAERPKGSFSTLEIQRTEQGDSAMYLCASSFDTGNQETQYFGPGTRLLVL.

The DNA of the CDR3 is TGTGCCAGCAGACTATATCCGGAGGCGGTGGGTGGCTACACCTTC. This gives the protein CASRLYPEAVGGYTF. The rearrangement joins TRBV27 to TRBJ1-2; D unresolved. Between the trimmed V and J ends, which lost 6 bases and 7 bases, there was a span of 21 bases. The CDR3 is 15 residues long. CDR1 is MNHEY, CDR2 SMNVEV, per germline (reference sequence).

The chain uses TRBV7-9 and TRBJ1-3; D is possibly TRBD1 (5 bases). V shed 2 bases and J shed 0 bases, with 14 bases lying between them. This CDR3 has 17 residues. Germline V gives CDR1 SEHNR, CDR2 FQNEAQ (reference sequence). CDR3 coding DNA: TGTGCCAGCAGCTTACTAACGACAGTTAACTCTGGAAACACCATATATTTT. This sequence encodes CASSLLTTVNSGNTIYF.

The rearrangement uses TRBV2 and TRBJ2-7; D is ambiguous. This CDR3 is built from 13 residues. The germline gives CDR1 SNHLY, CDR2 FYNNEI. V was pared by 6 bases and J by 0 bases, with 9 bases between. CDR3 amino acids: CASRAGLSYEQYF. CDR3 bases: TGTGCCAGCAGGGCAGGTCTCTCCTACGAGCAGTACTTC.

In DNA form, the CDR3 reads TGCGCCAGCAGCGATCGGGACAGGGGGGCAGATACGCAGTATTTT. Protein product: CASSDRDRGADTQYF. V usage is TRBV10-1 and J usage is TRBJ2-3; 11 bases agree with TRBD1. V shed 6 bases and J 4 bases; nucleotides not matched to a gene: 6. Per the germline V gene, CDR1 is WNHNN and CDR2 is SYGVQD (reference sequence). The CDR3 consists of 15 residues.

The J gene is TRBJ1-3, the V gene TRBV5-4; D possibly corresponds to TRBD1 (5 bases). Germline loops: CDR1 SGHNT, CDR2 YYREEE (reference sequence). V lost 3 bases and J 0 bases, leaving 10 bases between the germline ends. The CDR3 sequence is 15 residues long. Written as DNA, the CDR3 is TGTGCCAGCAGCTACGGACAAGGCTCTGGAAACACCATATATTTT. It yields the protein CASSYGQGSGNTIYF. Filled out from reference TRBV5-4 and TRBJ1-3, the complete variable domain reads ETGVTQSPTHLIKTRGQQVTLRCSSQSGHNTVSWYQQALGQGPQFIFQYYREEENGRGNFPPRFSGLQFPNYSSELNVNALELDDSALYLCASSYGQGSGNTIYFGEGSWLTVV.

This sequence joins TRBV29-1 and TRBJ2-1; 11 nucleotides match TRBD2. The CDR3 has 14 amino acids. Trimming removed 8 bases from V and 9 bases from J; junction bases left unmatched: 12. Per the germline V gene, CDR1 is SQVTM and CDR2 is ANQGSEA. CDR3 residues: CSLRVAGGPGEQFF. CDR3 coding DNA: TGCAGCCTCCGGGTAGCGGGAGGGCCGGGTGAGCAGTTCTTC.

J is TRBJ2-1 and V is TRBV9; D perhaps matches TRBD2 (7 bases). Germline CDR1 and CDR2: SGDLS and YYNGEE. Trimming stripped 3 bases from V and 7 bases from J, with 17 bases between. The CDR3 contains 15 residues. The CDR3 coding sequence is TGTGCCAGCAGCGCCGTAGGGGGGGCTCGTAATGAGCAGTTCTTC. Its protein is CASSAVGGARNEQFF.

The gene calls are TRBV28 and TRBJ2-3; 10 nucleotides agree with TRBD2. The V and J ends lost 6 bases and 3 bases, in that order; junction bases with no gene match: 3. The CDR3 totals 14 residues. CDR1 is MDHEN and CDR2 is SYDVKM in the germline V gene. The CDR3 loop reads CASRAGGLTDTQYF. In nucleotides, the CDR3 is TGTGCCAGCAGAGCGGGAGGGTTAACAGATACGCAGTATTTT.

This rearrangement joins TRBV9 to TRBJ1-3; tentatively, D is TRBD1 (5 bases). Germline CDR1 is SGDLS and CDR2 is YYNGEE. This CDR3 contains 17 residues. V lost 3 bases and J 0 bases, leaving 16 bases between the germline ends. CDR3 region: CASSALDSRLSGNTIYF. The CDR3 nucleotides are TGTGCCAGCAGCGCCCTTGACAGCCGCCTCTCTGGAAACACCATATATTTT.

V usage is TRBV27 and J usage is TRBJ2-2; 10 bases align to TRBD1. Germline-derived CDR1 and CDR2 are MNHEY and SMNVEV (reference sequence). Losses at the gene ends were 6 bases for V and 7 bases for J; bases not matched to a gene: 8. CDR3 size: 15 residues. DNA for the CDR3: TGTGCCAGCAGCAGACAGGGGGCGCGGTTCGGGGAGCTGTTTTTT. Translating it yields CASSRQGARFGELFF.

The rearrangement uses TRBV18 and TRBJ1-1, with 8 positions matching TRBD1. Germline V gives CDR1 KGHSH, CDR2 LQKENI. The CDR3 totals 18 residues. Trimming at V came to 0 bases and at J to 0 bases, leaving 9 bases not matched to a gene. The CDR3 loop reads CASSPPYGTGLMNTEAFF. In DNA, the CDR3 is TGTGCCAGCTCACCACCTTACGGGACAGGCCTTATGAACACTGAAGCTTTCTTT.

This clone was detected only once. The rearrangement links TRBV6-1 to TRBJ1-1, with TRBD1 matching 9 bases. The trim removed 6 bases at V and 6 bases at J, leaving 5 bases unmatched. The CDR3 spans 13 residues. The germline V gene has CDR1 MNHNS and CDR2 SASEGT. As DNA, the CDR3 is TGTGCCAGCAGGACACAGGGGGCTTCTGAAGCTTTCTTT. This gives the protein CASRTQGASEAFF.

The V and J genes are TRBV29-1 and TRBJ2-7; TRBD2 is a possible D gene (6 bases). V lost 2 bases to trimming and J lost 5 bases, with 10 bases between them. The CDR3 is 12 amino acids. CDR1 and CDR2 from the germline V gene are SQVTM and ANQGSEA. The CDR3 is CSVERGEDEQYF. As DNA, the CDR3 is TGCAGCGTTGAACGCGGGGAGGACGAGCAGTACTTC.

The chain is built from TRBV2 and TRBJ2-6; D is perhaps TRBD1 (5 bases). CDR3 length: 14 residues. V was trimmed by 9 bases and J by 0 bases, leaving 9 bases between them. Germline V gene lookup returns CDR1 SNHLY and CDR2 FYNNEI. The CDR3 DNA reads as TGTGCCAGACAGGTACCCTCTGGGGCCAACGTCCTGACTTTC. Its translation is CARQVPSGANVLTF.